Listed below are T cell receptor beta chains from one sample, sequenced in a study of T cells in Graves' hyperthyroidism and ophthalmopathy. TCRdb called the multiplex PCR reads again in MiXCR, with one record for every CDR3 protein. The repertoire includes fewer than 600,000 distinct CDR3 sequences, about 15% of them detected once, and around a sixth sits in the top ten. The sample comprised blood. These receptors all stem from a woman younger than 35 with Graves' hyperthyroidism. CDR3s include the opening cysteine and the closing phenylalanine or tryptophan. Not every row has a clone size; where given, it reads once, few, many or a size class.

V,size,J,CDR3
TRBV2,many,TRBJ2-1,CASSTGFEEQFF
TRBV30,few,TRBJ1-2,CAWSWDSTNYGYTF
TRBV20-1,NA,NA,CSGRDGRASYEQFF
TRBV20-1,many,TRBJ2-1,CSAISSASSYNEQFF
TRBV28,NA,TRBJ1-5,CASSVGTIGGRPQHF
TRBV7-6,few,TRBJ1-4,CASSLGQGGFAEKLFF
TRBV6-1,many,TRBJ1-1,CASSTDRAGTEAFF
TRBV5-5,many,TRBJ2-2,CASSVRRTGGRGELFF
TRBV13,NA,TRBJ1-2,CASSFGVGYGYTF
TRBV20-1,many,TRBJ2-3,CSAGKTSGRLDTQYF
TRBV11-2,NA,TRBJ2-3,CASSLSGQGSTDTQYF
TRBV6-1,NA,TRBJ2-3,CASRRGLSTDTQYF
TRBV12-3/TRBV12-4,many,TRBJ1-2,CASSLMGSYGYTF
TRBV7-7,NA,TRBJ2-5,CASSRRLAGPQETQYF
TRBV7-9,few,TRBJ2-7,CASSLAIGRAMDEQYF
TRBV19,few,TRBJ2-1,CASSIDRGNEQFF
TRBV10-3,many,TRBJ2-1,CASDSGSLGANEQFF
TRBV12-3/TRBV12-4,NA,TRBJ2-1,CASSWGGAYNEQFF
TRBV12-3/TRBV12-4,many,TRBJ1-3,CASSFVDSGNTIYF
TRBV11-3,few,TRBJ2-2,CASSLPGPRATGELFF
TRBV27,many,TRBJ2-4,CASSFKGAKNIQYF
TRBV24-1,many,TRBJ2-1,CATGTGGLAGGNEQFF
TRBV2,many,TRBJ2-5,CASSYPSGDQETQYF
TRBV10-3,few,TRBJ2-7,CATTTGYEQYF